This T cell receptor beta chain was documented in a study of T cell responses to AZD1222 COVID-19 vaccine. This clone was seen once. Its antigen is undetermined. Findings and limits, study-wide: Spike regions recognized by vaccine-associated CD4 TCRs spanned the protein, led by 160-218 and 743-854. Targets within unmutated variant regions were reportedly found for nearly half of spike-specific TCRs.

This CDR3 comprises 17 residues. Germline trimming cut 3 bases from V and 0 bases from J; bases unmatched to any gene: 8. The germline V gene has CDR1 LNHDA and CDR2 SQIVND (reference sequence). Assay: immunoSEQ multiplex PCR; the TCRdb copy retains only in-frame clones and omits some. The sample lists 130,000 to 150,000 clones; roughly nine tenths were seen once. The chain recombines TRBV19 with TRBJ1-2, with 9 bases fitting TRBD1. Sequencing used peripheral blood, obtained on day 0 of AZD1222 vaccination. The receptor comes from an adult in good health. CDR3 nucleotide sequence: TGTGCCAGTAGTATCTACAGGGGGCGCGGACCTAACTATGGCTACACCTTC. The encoded protein is CASSIYRGRGPNYGYTF.